The clone carrying this TCR beta chain has a single count. The entry originates in a study of blood T cell repertoires in COVID-19. Assay: immunoSEQ multiplex PCR; the TCRdb copy retains only in-frame clones and omits some. The sample records tens of thousands of clones, 75% to 85% being singletons. Germline lookup yields CDR1 MNHEY and CDR2 SVGAGI. CDR3 length equals 14 residues. V was pared by 6 bases and J by 2 bases, with 12 bases between. Material: peripheral blood. This clonotype was sampled from a human donor in a cohort sampled during active COVID-19. V is TRBV6-5 and J is TRBJ2-3, with D possibly matching TRBD1 (5 bases). CDR3 DNA sequence: TGTGCCAGCAGCTCAGGGCGTTTCACAGATACGCAGTATTTT. Amino acid sequence: CASSSGRFTDTQYF.